This T cell receptor (beta chain) was identified during a study of identical twins. Regarding the study as a whole: Conclusions relied on cross-sectional statistical analysis, not following the same donors.

As to this clonotype: What it binds is unknown.

TCRdb re-derived calls from the 5' RACE reads in MiXCR, one entry per CDR3 protein. This sample has 1.5 million to 2 million distinct CDR3 sequences, with around 33% found just once. Germline loops: CDR1 MDHEN, CDR2 SYDVKM. V was clipped by 8 bases and J by 0 bases, with 7 bases between them. The CDR3 runs to 13 residues. This chain links TRBV28 with TRBJ2-2; D ambiguous. This clonotype was sampled from a newborn girl in good health. The sample consisted of cord blood. This CDR3 is CASELPNTGELFF. CDR3 coding DNA: TGTGCCAGCGAGCTCCCGAACACCGGGGAGCTGTTTTTT.